This TCR beta chain is drawn from a study of T-cell reconstitution after alpha-beta-depleted transplantation in children. This clonotype has a count of ten or more. Molecular barcoding with unique molecular identifiers was used for the TCRbeta library. MiXCR, run by TCRdb on the PCR reads, gives a single entry per CDR3 protein. The sample comprises a few hundred thousand distinct CDR3 sequences, 13% of which are singletons, and around 2.2% rests with the top ten. V lost 2 bases to trimming and J lost 0 bases, with 5 bases between them. The CDR3 is 14 amino acids. The clonotype originates from a male patient aged 5 to 17 who had a stem cell transplant for acute myeloid leukemia, so the T cells may come from the graft donor. The sample in question was PBMCs, mostly from graft donor cells, obtained 360 days after TCRalphabeta/CD19-depleted stem cell transplant. This chain joins TRBV12-3 or TRBV12-4 and TRBJ1-5; a weak D match, TRBD1 (5 bases). CDR3 amino acids: CASSLTGSNQPQHF. DNA of the CDR3: TGTGCCAGCAGTTTAACAGGTAGCAATCAGCCCCAGCATTTT.